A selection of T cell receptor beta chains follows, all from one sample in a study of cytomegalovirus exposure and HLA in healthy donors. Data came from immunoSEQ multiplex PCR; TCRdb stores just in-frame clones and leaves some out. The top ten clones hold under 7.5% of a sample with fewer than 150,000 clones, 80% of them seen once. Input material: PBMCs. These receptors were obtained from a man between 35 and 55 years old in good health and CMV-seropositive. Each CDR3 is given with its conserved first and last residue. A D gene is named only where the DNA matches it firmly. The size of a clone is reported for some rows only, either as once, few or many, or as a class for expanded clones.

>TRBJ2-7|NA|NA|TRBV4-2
TGTGCCAGCAGCGTCGCCGGGACAAGCTCCTACGAGCAGTACTTC
CASSVAGTSSYEQYF
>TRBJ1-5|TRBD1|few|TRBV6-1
TGTGCCAGCAGTGGAGGACAGGGAATGAATCAGCCCCAGCATTTT
CASSGGQGMNQPQHF
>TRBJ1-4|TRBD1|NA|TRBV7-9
TGTGCCAGCAGCCAGGGACAGGCAGGCGAAAAACTGTTTTTT
CASSQGQAGEKLFF
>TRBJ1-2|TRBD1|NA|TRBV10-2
TGCGCCAGCAGTGAAGGGGGCTACTATGGCTACACCTTC
CASSEGGYYGYTF
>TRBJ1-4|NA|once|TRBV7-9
TGTGCCAGCAGCATGCAATCCGGGGGTAATGAAAAACTGTTTTTT
CASSMQSGGNEKLFF
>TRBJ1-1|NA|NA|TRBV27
TGTGCCAGCAGTGAGGGGCGGGGGACTGAAGCTTTCTTT
CASSEGRGTEAFF
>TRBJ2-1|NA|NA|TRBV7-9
TGTGCCAGCAGCTTACCGAGACACCGCAATGAGCAGTTCTTC
CASSLPRHRNEQFF
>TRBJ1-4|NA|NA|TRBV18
TGTGCCAGCTCACCCTCAGTAAATGAAAAACTGTTTTTT
CASSPSVNEKLFF
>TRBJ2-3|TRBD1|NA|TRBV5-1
TGCGCCAGCAGCTCGACAGGGGATGGAGATACGCAGTATTTT
CASSSTGDGDTQYF
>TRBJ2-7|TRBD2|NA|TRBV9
TGTGCCAGCAGCCCCTCAGCGGGACGGCGAGAGCAGTACTTC
CASSPSAGRREQYF
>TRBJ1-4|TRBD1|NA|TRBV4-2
TGTGCCAGCAGCAAACCGGGACAGCTCTATGAAAAACTGTTTTTT
CASSKPGQLYEKLFF
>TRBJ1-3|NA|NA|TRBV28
TGTGCCAGCAGTTTAAGATGGACAGATGGAAACACCATATATTTT
CASSLRWTDGNTIYF
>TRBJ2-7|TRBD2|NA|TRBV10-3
TGTGCCATCAGTGAGCCCGGGCGGGAGGGCCACGAGCAGTACTTC
CAISEPGREGHEQYF
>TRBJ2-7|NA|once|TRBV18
TGTGCCAGCTCACCACCGGGAGGAGAGCAGTACTTC
CASSPPGGEQYF
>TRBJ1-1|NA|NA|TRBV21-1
TGTGCCAGCAGCAAAGTGACAGGCGCTGAAGCTTTCTTT
CASSKVTGAEAFF
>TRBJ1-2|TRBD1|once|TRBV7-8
TGTGCCAGCAGCCATCGGGGACAGGAGTCCTATGGCTACACCTTC
CASSHRGQESYGYTF
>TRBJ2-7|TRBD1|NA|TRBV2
TGTGCCAGCACTCTCAGGGGGCTAGGCGAGCAGTACTTC
CASTLRGLGEQYF
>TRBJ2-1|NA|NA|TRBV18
TGTGCCAGCTCACCTTATCGGTTTGTCGATGAGCAGTTCTTC
CASSPYRFVDEQFF
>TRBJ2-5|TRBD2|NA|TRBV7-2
TGTGCCAGCAGCCCGCGGCCAGCCGGGGGGGAGACCCAGTACTTC
CASSPRPAGGETQYF
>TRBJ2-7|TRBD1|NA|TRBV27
TGTGCCAGCAGCATAGACAGGGTAAACGAGCAGTACTTC
CASSIDRVNEQYF
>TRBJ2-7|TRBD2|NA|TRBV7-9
TGTGCCAGCCTTGGGCCGGGGGGTTTTTCGGGCGAGCAGTACTTC
CASLGPGGFSGEQYF
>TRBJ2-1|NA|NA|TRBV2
TGTGCCAGCAGCATCAGACAGCCATACAATGAGCAGTTCTTC
CASSIRQPYNEQFF
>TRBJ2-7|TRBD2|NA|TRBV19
TGTGCGGGAGCGGGAGACCACGAGCAGTACTTC
CAGAGDHEQYF
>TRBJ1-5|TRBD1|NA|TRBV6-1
TGTGCCAGCAGTGAACTGACAGGGAGGAATCAGCCCCAGCATTTT
CASSELTGRNQPQHF
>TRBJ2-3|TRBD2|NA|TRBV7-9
TGTGCCAGCAGCAAAGCAACTAGCGGGGCAGATACGCAGTATTTT
CASSKATSGADTQYF
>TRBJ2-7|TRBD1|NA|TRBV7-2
TGTGCCAGCAGCTCCGGACAGGGGTCCTACGAGCAGTACTTC
CASSSGQGSYEQYF
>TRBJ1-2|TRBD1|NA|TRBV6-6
TGTGCCAGCAGTTACTCCAAGACAGGGAATCCCGATGGCTACACCTTC
CASSYSKTGNPDGYTF
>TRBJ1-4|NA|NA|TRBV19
TGTGCCAGTAGTGCGGGAAGAACCCGACGGGATGAAAAACTGTTTTTT
CASSAGRTRRDEKLFF
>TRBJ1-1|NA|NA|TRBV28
TGTGCCAGCAGTTTATTACCAGGTGGCACTGAAGCTTTCTTT
CASSLLPGGTEAFF
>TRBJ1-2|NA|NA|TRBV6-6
TGTGCCAGCAGTCGAGAACAGGGACCCTATGGCTACACCTTC
CASSREQGPYGYTF
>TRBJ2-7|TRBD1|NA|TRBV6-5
TGTGCCAGCAGTTATAGTGGACAGGTTATTTTCGGGCAGTACTTC
CASSYSGQVIFGQYF
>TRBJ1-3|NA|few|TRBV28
TGTGCCAGCAGATTACCACAGGGTGGGGGAGAAAACACCATATATTTT
CASRLPQGGGENTIYF
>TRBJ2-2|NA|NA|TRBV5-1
TGCGCCAGCACACCAAACGGAGGATCCGGGGAGCTGTTTTTT
CASTPNGGSGELFF
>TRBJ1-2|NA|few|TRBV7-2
TGTGCCAGCAGCCCCCGACCCACAGACCCCTATGGCTACACCTTC
CASSPRPTDPYGYTF
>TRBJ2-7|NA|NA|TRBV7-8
TGTGCCAGCAGCTTAGGGTGGTCGAGCTCCTACGAGCAGTACTTC
CASSLGWSSSYEQYF
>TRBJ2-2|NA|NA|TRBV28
TGTGCCAGCAGTTCTCGGGCAGGGGCTACCTTAATGACCGGGGAGCTGTTTTTT
CASSSRAGATLMTGELFF
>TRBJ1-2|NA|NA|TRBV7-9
TGTGCCAGCAGCTTCTCCCCGACGGGTAACTATGGCTACACCTTC
CASSFSPTGNYGYTF
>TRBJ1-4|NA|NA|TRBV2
TGTGCCAGCAAGCCGAATACCTTCGGTAATGAAAAACTGTTTTTT
CASKPNTFGNEKLFF
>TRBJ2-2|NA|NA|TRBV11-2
TGTGCCAGCAGCCCCGGGACTCTATACACCGGGGAGCTGTTTTTT
CASSPGTLYTGELFF
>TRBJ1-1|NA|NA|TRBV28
TGTGCCAGCATGGGGGGGGCCACGTCAAACACTGAAGCTTTCTTT
CASMGGATSNTEAFF
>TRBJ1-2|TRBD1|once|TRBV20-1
TGCAGTGCTCGACAGGGGGTCATATGGACCTTC
CSARQGVIWTF
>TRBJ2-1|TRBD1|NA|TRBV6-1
TGTGCCAGCAGTGAAAGACAGGGAGATGAGCAGTTCTTC
CASSERQGDEQFF
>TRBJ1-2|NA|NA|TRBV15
TGTGCCACCAGCAGAGGGTCAGGCCACCCTAACTATGGCTACACCTTC
CATSRGSGHPNYGYTF
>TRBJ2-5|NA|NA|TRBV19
TGTGCCAGTGGGGAGGGGGTCGGTGGGACCCAGTACTTC
CASGEGVGGTQYF
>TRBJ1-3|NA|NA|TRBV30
TGTGCCTGGAGCCTACAACAGGGTATCGGCACCATATATTTT
CAWSLQQGIGTIYF
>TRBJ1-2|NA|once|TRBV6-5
TGTGCCAGCAGTCCGACGGGATTCTATGGCTACACCTTC
CASSPTGFYGYTF
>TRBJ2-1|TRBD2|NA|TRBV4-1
TGCGCCAGCAGTCGAACCGGGACTAGCGGCTACAATGAGCAGTTCTTC
CASSRTGTSGYNEQFF
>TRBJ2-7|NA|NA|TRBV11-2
TGTGCCAGCAGCTTACCCAAGGGGCCAACCTACGAGCAGTACTTC
CASSLPKGPTYEQYF
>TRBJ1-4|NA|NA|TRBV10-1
TGCGCCAGCAGGGGGAGAGGGGAAAAACTGTTTTTT
CASRGRGEKLFF
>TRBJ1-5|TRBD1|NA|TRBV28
TGTGCCAGCAGGACCCGGGACAGGGGTAATCAGCCCCAGCATTTT
CASRTRDRGNQPQHF
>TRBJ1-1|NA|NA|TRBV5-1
TGCGCCAGCAGCTGGGGGGGGGACACTGAAGCTTTCTTT
CASSWGGDTEAFF
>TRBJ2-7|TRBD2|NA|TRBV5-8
TGTGCCAGCAGCTCAACCCCAACTAGCGGGATGTCCTACGAGCAGTACTTC
CASSSTPTSGMSYEQYF
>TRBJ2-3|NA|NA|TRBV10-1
TGCGCCAGCAGTGAGTTCTCTAACACAGATACGCAGTATTTT
CASSEFSNTDTQYF
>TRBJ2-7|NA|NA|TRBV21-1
TGTGCCAGCCTACCGCTTCGGGGACACTACGAGCAGTACTTC
CASLPLRGHYEQYF
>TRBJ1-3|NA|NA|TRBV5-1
TGCGCCAGCAGCTCTGGGCCGGGGTCCAGGTCTAAGGGAAACACCATATATTTT
CASSSGPGSRSKGNTIYF
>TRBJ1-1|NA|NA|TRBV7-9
TGTGCCAGCAGCTTACAGGGAGGAACTGAAGCTTTCTTT
CASSLQGGTEAFF
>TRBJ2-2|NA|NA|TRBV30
TGTGCCTGGAGTAAGGCGGGATCAATGGCCGGGGAGCTGTTTTTT
CAWSKAGSMAGELFF
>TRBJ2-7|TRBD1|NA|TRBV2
TGTGCCAGCAGTGAAGGGGACAGGGGAGGGCTAACCTACGAGCAGTACTTC
CASSEGDRGGLTYEQYF
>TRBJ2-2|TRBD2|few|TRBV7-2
TGTGCCAGCAGCTCTAGCGGGGGGTGGGCCGGGGAGCTGTTTTTT
CASSSSGGWAGELFF